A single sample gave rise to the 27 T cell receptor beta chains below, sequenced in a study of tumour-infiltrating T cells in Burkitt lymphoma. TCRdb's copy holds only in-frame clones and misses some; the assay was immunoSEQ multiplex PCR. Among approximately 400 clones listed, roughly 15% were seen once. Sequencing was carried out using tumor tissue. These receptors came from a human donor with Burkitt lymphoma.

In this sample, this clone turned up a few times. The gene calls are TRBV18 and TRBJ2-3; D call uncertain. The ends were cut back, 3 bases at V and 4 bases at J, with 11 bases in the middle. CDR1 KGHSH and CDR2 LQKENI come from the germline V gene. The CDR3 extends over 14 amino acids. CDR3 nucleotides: TGTGCCAGCTCACCTGTGGAAGTACCAGATACGCAGTATTTT. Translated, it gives CASSPVEVPDTQYF.

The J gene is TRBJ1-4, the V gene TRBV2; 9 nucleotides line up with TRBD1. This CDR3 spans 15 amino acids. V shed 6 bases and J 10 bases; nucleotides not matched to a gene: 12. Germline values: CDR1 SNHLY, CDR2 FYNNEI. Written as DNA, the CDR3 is TGTGCCAGCAGGCTCCGGACAGGGGTTGCGGGAAAACTGTTTTTT. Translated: CASRLRTGVAGKLFF.

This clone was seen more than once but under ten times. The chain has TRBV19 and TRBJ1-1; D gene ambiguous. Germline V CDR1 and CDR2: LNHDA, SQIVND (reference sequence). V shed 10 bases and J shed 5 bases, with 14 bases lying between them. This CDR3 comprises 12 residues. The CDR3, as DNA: TGTGCCATGGGAGGGCTGCGGACTGAAGCTTTCTTT. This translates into CAMGGLRTEAFF.

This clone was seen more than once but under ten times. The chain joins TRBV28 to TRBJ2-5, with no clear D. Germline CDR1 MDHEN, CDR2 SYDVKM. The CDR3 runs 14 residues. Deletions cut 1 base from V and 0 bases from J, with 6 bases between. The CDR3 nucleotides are TGTGCCAGCAGTTTATTAGGGTACCAAGAGACCCAGTACTTC. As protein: CASSLLGYQETQYF. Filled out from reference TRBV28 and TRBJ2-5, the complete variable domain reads DVKVTQSSRYLVKRTGEKVFLECVQDMDHENMFWYRQDPGLGLRLIYFSYDVKMKEKGDIPEGYSVSREKKERFSLILESASTNQTSMYLCASSLLGYQETQYFGPGTRLLVL.

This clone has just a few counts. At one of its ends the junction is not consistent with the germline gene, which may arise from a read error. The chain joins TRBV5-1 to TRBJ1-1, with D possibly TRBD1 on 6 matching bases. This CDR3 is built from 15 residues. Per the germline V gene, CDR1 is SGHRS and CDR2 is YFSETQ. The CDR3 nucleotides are TGCGCCAGCAAACAACACAGGGAGGTGGGCACTAAAGCTTTCTTT. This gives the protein CASKQHREVGTKAFF.

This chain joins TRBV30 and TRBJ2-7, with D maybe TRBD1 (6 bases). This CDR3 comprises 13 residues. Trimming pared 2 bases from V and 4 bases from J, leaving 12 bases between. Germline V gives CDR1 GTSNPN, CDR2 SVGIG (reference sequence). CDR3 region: CAWSWTEEYEQYF. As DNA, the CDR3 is TGTGCCTGGAGTTGGACAGAAGAATACGAGCAGTACTTC.

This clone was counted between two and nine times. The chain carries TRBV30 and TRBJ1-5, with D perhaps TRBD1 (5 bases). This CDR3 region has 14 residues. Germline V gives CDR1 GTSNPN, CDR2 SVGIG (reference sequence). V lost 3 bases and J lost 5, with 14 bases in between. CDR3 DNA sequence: TGTGCCTGGAGCTCTACAGCGGGGGATCAGCCCCAGCATTTT. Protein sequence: CAWSSTAGDQPQHF.

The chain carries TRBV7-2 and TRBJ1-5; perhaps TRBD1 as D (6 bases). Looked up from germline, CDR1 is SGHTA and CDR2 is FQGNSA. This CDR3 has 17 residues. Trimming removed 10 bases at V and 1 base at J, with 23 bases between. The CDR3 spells CATRGGTHGGSNQPQHF. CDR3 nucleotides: TGTGCCACTAGAGGCGGGACACACGGTGGGAGCAATCAGCCCCAGCATTTT.

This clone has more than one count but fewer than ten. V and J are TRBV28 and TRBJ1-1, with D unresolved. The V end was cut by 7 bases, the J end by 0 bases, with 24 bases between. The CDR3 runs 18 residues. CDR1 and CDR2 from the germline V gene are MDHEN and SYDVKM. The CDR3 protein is CASTNPPGLASMNTEAFF. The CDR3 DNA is TGTGCCAGCACCAACCCCCCGGGTTTGGCGTCCATGAACACTGAAGCTTTCTTT.

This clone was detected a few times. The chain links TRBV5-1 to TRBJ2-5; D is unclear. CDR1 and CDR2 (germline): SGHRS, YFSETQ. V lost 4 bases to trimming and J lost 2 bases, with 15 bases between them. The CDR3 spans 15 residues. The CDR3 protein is CASSPRPHSQETQYF. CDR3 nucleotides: TGCGCCAGCAGCCCCCGCCCCCACTCTCAAGAGACCCAGTACTTC.

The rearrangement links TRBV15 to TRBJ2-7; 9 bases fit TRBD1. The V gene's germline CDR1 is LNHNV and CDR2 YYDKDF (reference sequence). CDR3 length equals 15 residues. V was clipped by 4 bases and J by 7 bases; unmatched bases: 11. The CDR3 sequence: CATSTDLDRGGEQYF. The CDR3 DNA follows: TGTGCCACCAGCACGGATCTTGACAGGGGGGGGGAGCAGTACTTC.

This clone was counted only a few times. In nucleotides, the CDR3 is TGCGCCAGCAGCGTGTCAGGAGGCACCGATCAGCCCCAGCATTTT. As protein: CASSVSGGTDQPQHF. The rearrangement joins TRBV5-1 to TRBJ1-5; D unclear. Germline-derived CDR1 and CDR2 are SGHRS and YFSETQ. CDR3 length: 15 residues. V lost 4 bases and J lost 5, with 16 bases in between. Full variable domain (rest looked up from reference TRBV5-1 and TRBJ1-5): KAGVTQTPRYLIKTRGQQVTLSCSPISGHRSVSWYQQTPGQGLQFLFEYFSETQRNKGNFPGRFSGRQFSNSRSEMNVSTLELGDSALYLCASSVSGGTDQPQHFGDGTRLSIL.

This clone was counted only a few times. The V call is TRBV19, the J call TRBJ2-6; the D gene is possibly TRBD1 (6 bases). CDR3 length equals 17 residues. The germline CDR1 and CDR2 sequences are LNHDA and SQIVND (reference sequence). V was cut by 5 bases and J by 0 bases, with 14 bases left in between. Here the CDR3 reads CASSDSSGVSGANVLTF. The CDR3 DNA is TGTGCCAGTAGTGATTCCTCAGGGGTCTCTGGGGCCAACGTCCTGACTTTC.

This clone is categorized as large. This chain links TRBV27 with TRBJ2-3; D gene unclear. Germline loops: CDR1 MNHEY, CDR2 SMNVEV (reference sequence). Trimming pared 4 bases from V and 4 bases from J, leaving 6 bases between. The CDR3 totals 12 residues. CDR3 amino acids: CASSSMADTQYF. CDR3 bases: TGTGCCAGCAGTTCTATGGCAGATACGCAGTATTTT.

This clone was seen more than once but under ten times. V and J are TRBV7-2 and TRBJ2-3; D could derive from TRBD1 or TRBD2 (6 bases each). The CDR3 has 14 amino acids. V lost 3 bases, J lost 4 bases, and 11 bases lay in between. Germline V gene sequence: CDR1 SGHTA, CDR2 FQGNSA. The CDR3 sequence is CASSFRRGPDTQYF. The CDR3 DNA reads TGTGCCAGCAGCTTTCGTCGGGGGCCAGATACGCAGTATTTT.

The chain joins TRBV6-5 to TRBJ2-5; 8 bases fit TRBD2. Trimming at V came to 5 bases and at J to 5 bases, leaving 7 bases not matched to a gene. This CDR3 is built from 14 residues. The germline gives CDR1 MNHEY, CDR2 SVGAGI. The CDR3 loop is CASSPRGGVETQYF. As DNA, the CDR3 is TGTGCCAGCAGTCCCCGGGGGGGGGTTGAGACCCAGTACTTC.

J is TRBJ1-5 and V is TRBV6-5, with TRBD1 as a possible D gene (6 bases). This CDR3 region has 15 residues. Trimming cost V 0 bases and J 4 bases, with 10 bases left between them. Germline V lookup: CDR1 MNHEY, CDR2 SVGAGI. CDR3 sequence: CASSYSGGGNQPQHF. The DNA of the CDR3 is TGTGCCAGCAGTTACTCGGGGGGCGGGAATCAGCCCCAGCATTTT.

CDR3 sequence (DNA): TGTGCCAGCAGCGCCGGGACAGAACCCGAAAAACTGTTTTTT. Protein sequence: CASSAGTEPEKLFF. This rearrangement joins TRBV7-9 to TRBJ1-4; 7 nucleotides align to TRBD1. J lost 8 bases, V lost 5 bases, and 8 bases had no gene match. Germline V gives CDR1 SEHNR, CDR2 FQNEAQ (reference sequence). The CDR3 totals 14 residues.

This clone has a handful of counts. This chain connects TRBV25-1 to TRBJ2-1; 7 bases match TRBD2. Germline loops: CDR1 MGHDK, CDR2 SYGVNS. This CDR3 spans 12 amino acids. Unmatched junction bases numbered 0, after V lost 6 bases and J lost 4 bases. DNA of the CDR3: TGTGCCAGCAGGGGGGGGTACAATGAGCAGTTCTTC. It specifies CASRGGYNEQFF. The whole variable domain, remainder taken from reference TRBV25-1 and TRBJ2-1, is EADIYQTPRYLVIGTGKKITLECSQTMGHDKMYWYQQDPGMELHLIHYSYGVNSTEKGDLSSESTVSRIRTEHFPLTLESARPSHTSQYLCASRGGYNEQFFGPGTRLTVL.

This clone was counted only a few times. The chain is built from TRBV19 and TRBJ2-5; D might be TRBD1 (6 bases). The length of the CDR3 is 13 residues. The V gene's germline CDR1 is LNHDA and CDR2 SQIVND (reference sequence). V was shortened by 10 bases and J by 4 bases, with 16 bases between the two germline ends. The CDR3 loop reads CATSGTRGETQYF. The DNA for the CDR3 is TGTGCCACCTCAGGGACACGGGGAGAGACCCAGTACTTC.

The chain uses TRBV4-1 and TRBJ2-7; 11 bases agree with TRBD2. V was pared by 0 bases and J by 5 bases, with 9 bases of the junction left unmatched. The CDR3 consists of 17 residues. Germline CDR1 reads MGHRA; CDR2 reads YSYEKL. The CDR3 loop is CASSQDPTSGGGDEQYF. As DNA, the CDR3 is TGCGCCAGCAGCCAAGATCCCACTAGCGGGGGCGGCGACGAGCAGTACTTC.

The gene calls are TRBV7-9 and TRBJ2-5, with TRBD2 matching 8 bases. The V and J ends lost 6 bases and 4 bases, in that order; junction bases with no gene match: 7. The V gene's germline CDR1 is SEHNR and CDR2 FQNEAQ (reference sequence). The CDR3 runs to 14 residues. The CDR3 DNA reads TGTGCCAGCAGTTCGCCGGGGGGGGCAGAGACCCAGTACTTC. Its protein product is CASSSPGGAETQYF.

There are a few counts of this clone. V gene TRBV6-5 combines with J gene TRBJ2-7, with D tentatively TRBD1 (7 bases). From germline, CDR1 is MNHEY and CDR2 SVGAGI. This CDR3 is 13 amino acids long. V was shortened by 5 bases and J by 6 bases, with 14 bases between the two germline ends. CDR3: CASSNLQGGEQYF. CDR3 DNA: TGTGCCAGCAGTAACCTCCAGGGGGGCGAGCAGTACTTC.

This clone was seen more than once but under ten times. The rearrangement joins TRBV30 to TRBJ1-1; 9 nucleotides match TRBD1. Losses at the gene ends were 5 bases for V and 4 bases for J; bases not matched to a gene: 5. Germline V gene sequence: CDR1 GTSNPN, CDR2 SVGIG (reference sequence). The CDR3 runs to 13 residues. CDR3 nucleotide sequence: TGTGCCTGGGCGACAGGGGGAATCACTGAAGCTTTCTTT. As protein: CAWATGGITEAFF.

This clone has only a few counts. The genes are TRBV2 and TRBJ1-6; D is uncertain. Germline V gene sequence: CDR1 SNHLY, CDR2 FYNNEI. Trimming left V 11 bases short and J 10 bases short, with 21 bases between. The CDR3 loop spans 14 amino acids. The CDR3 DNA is TGTGCCCGCAAAGTGGGTGGCGGAAGGTCACCCCTCCACTTT. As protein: CARKVGGGRSPLHF.

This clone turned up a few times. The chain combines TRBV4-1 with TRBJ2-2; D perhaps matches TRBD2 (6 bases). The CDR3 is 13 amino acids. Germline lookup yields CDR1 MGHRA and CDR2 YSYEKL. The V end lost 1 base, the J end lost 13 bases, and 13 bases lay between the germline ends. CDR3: CASSQGGESWLFF. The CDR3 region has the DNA TGCGCCAGCAGCCAAGGGGGGGAATCTTGGCTGTTTTTT.

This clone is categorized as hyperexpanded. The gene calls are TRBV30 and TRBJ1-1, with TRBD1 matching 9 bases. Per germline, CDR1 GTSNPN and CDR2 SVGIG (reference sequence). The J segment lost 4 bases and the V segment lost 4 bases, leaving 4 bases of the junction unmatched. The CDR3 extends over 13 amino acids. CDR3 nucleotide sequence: TGTGCCTGGACAACAGGGGGCATCACTGAAGCTTTCTTT. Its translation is CAWTTGGITEAFF.